These 4 T cell receptor beta chains were sequenced from one sample in a study of blood T cell repertoires in COVID-19 (dated by TCRdb to 2018 to 2020). The method was the immunoSEQ multiplex PCR assay. TCRdb re-hosts the immuneACCESS table, in-frame sequences only. Its copies lack some clones; in the studies checked, an unresolved V gene accounts for under half of them, and the cause for the rest is not known. This sample has 50,000 to 80,000 clones in its table, and over 75% of those were observed once. Clones ranked in the top ten supply 40% to 45% of the sample. The sample taken for sequencing was peripheral blood. The receptor set was obtained from a woman aged 60 to 75 with COVID-19, enrolled during active disease.

The V call is TRBV3-1 (or the pseudogene TRBV3-2), the J call TRBJ2-1; 12 bases map to TRBD1. Germline V CDR1 and CDR2: LGHDT, YNNKEL (reference sequence). The V gene end was trimmed by 6 bases and the J gene end by 0 bases; junction bases not matched to a gene: 6. This CDR3 region has 17 residues. The CDR3 sequence: CASRPGQGAFSYNEQFF. For the CDR3, the DNA is TGTGCCAGCAGACCGGGACAGGGGGCCTTCTCCTACAATGAGCAGTTCTTC.

V gene TRBV10-3 combines with J gene TRBJ1-5; D ambiguous. The ends were cut back, 0 bases at V and 4 bases at J, with 7 bases in the middle. Germline CDR1 and CDR2: ENHRY and SYGVKD. This CDR3 spans 14 amino acids. In DNA form, the CDR3 reads TGTGCCATCAGTGAGTCGAGGTGGAATCAGCCCCAGCATTTT. Its translation: CAISESRWNQPQHF.

Turning to this clone: The same CDR3 arises from other DNA sequences in this sample as well. This chain uses TRBV3-1 (or the pseudogene TRBV3-2) with TRBJ1-5, with D perhaps TRBD1 (5 bases). CDR3 length: 14 residues. Germline V gene data show CDR1 as LGHDT and CDR2 as YNNKEL (reference sequence). The germline V and J ends were trimmed by 1 base and 7 bases, with 11 bases remaining between them. DNA for the CDR3: TGTGCCAGCAGCCAAGGGGCCAGGGCCCAGCCCCAGCATTTT. Encoded protein: CASSQGARAQPQHF.

The J gene is TRBJ1-1, the V gene TRBV7-9; TRBD1 matches 10 bases. The length of the CDR3 is 15 residues. V dropped 4 bases and J dropped 3; count of bases not matched to a gene: 5. Germline loops: CDR1 SEHNR, CDR2 FQNEAQ (reference sequence). CDR3 residues: CASSSRDRGDTEAFF. The CDR3 DNA is TGTGCCAGCAGCTCCAGGGACAGGGGTGACACTGAAGCTTTCTTT.